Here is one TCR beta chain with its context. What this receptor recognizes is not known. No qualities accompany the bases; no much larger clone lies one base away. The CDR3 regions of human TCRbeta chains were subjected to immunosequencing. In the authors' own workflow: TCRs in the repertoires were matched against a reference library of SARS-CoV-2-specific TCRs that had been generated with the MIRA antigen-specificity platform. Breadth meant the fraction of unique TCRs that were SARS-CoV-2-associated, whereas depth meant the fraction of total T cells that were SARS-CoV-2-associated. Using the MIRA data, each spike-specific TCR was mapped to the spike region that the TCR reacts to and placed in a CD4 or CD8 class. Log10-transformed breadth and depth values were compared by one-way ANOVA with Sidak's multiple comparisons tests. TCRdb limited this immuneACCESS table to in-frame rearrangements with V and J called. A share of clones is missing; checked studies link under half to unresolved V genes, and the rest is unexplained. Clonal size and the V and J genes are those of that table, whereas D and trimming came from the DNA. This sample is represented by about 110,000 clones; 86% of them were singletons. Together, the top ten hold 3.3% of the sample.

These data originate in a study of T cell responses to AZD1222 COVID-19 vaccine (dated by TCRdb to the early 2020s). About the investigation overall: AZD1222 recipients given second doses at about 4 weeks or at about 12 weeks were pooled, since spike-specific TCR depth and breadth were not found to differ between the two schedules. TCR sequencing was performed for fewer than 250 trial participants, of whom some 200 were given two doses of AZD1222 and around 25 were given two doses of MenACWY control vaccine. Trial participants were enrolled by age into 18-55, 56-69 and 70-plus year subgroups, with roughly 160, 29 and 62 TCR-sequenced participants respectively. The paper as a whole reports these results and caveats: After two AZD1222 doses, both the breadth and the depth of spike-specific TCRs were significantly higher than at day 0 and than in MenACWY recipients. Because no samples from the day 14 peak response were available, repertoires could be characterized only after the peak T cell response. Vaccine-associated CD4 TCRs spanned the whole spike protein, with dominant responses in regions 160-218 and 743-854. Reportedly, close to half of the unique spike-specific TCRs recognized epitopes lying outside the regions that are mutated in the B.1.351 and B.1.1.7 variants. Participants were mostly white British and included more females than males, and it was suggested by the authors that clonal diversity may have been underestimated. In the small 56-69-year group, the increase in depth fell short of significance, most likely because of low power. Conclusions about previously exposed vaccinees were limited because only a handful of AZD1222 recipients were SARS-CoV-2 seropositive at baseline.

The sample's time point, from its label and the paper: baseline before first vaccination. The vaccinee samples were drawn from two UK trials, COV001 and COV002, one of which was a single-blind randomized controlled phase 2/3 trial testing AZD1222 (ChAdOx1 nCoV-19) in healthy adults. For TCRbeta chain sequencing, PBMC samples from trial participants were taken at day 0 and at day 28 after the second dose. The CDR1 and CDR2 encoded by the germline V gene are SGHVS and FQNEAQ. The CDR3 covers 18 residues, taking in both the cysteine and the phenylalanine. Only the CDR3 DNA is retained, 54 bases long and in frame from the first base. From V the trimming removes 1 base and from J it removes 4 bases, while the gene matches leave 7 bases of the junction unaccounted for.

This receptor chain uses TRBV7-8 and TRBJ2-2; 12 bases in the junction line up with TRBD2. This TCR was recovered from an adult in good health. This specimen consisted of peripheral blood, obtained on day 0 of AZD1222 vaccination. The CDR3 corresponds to CASSLVLASGGGTGELFF. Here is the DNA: TGTGCCAGCAGCTTAGTGTTGGCTAGCGGGGGGGGCACCGGGGAGCTGTTTTTT.